The 27 T cell receptor beta chains below were found in one sample sequenced in a study of T-cell memory formation after mild COVID-19. TCRdb fed the 5' RACE reads into MiXCR, producing one record per CDR3 protein. Of fewer than 400,000 distinct CDR3 sequences detected, 15% to 20% appear once; the ten largest clones hold 20% to 25%. The sequencing input was PBMCs or a T cell subset sorted from them (not recorded which). Source of these receptors: a man between 18 and 35 years old who had mild COVID-19 (a few samples of this study predate the infection). Cell type and time point are not known.

The chain has TRBV6-5 and TRBJ2-7; weak D call: TRBD2 (5 bases). The germline V gene encodes CDR1 MNHEY and CDR2 SVGAGI. The CDR3 contains 12 residues. The V and J ends lost 10 bases and 0 bases respectively, with 10 bases between them. Here the CDR3 reads CATRGVSYEQYV. DNA of the CDR3: TGTGCCACCCGGGGAGTCTCCTACGAGCAGTACGTC.

The DNA for the CDR3 is TGCGCCAGCAGCCAGAGACAGGGCCGGGATACGCAGTATTTT. Its translation is CASSQRQGRDTQYF. This chain connects TRBV4-3 to TRBJ2-3; 7 bases line up with TRBD1. Germline lookup yields CDR1 LGHNA and CDR2 YSLEER. The CDR3 runs to 14 residues. V was pared by 3 bases and J by 6 bases, with 6 bases of the junction left unmatched.

V and J are TRBV30 and TRBJ2-1; 12 bases align to TRBD2. With V trimmed by 1 base and J by 4 bases, 5 bases remained unmatched. Germline V lookup: CDR1 GTSNPN, CDR2 SVGIG (reference sequence). The CDR3 consists of 16 residues. This CDR3 reads CAWSARTSGEYNEQFF. CDR3 bases: TGTGCCTGGAGTGCCCGGACTAGCGGGGAATACAATGAGCAGTTCTTC.

This chain joins TRBV29-1 and TRBJ2-3, with 8 bases fitting TRBD1. Germline-derived CDR1 and CDR2 are SQVTM and ANQGSEA. The CDR3 is 14 residues long. The V gene end was trimmed by 4 bases and the J gene end by 2 bases; junction bases not matched to a gene: 5. Here the CDR3 DNA reads TGCAGCGTTGCTGGGACAGGTAACACAGATACGCAGTATTTT. As protein: CSVAGTGNTDTQYF.

In its sample, this clonotype was seen many times. Here the CDR3 DNA reads TGTGCCAGCAGCAGCCGACTAGCGGGAGGACGTGCAGGGGAGCAGTACGTC. Residues: CASSSRLAGGRAGEQYV. The rearrangement links TRBV7-8 to TRBJ2-7; 13 nucleotides agree with TRBD2. Per the germline V gene, CDR1 is SGHVS and CDR2 is FQNEAQ. The CDR3 sequence is 17 residues long. The J segment lost 7 bases and the V segment lost 5 bases, leaving 14 bases of the junction unmatched.

The chain employs TRBV29-1 and TRBJ1-5; D ambiguous. Germline V CDR1 and CDR2: SQVTM, ANQGSEA. V was clipped by 4 bases and J by 5 bases, with 9 bases between them. There are 12 residues in the CDR3. This chain's CDR3 is CSVGTWDQPQHF. DNA of the CDR3: TGCAGCGTTGGTACTTGGGATCAGCCCCAGCATTTT.

This clonotype was seen only a few times. This chain uses TRBV7-9 with TRBJ1-1, with 11 bases identical to TRBD1. The CDR3 totals 16 residues. V was clipped by 5 bases and J by 5 bases; unmatched bases: 10. Germline V CDR1 and CDR2: SEHNR, FQNEAQ (reference sequence). As DNA, the CDR3 is TGTGCCAGCAGCGTAGAGGGACAGGGGGAAAGTACTGAAGCTTTCTTT. Protein product: CASSVEGQGESTEAFF.

The chain combines TRBV7-8 with TRBJ1-1; 8 bases are shared with TRBD1. V lost 1 base, J lost 0 bases, and 1 base stayed unmatched. Germline V gene data show CDR1 as SGHVS and CDR2 as FQNEAQ. This CDR3 spans 15 amino acids. CDR3 residues: CASSLGTGMNTEAFF. Here the CDR3 DNA reads TGTGCCAGCAGCTTAGGGACAGGGATGAACACTGAAGCTTTCTTT.

In its sample, this clonotype was seen a few times. CDR3 bases: TGTGCCAGCCGACTAGCCCGCCAGCTCACCGGGGAGCTGTTTTTT. It specifies CASRLARQLTGELFF. V usage is TRBV7-9 and J usage is TRBJ2-2; 7 bases map to TRBD2. Per germline, CDR1 SEHNR and CDR2 FQNEAQ (reference sequence). V dropped 8 bases and J dropped 4; count of bases not matched to a gene: 10. The length of the CDR3 is 15 residues.

The CDR3 DNA reads as TGTGCCAGCAGTTACGGTCGCAGGCTGTATTTT. Amino acid sequence: CASSYGRRLYF. V is TRBV6-5 and J is TRBJ1-3; D call uncertain. V lost 2 bases and J 16 bases, leaving 12 bases between the germline ends. Germline lookup yields CDR1 MNHEY and CDR2 SVGAGI. The CDR3 runs to 11 residues.

This clonotype was counted between two and nine times. The chain is built from TRBV27 and TRBJ2-5; the match to TRBD2 covers 14 bases. Germline lookup yields CDR1 MNHEY and CDR2 SMNVEV (reference sequence). V gave up 8 bases and J gave up 8 bases; unmatched junction bases: 16. CDR3 length equals 17 residues. This CDR3 is CASGWTSGGSGVRTQYF. CDR3 sequence (DNA): TGTGCCAGCGGGTGGACTAGCGGGGGGTCCGGGGTTCGTACCCAGTACTTC.

The rearrangement uses TRBV5-1 and TRBJ2-6; D unclear. V was cut by 5 bases and J by 0 bases, with 9 bases left in between. Germline V gene lookup returns CDR1 SGHRS and CDR2 YFSETQ. This CDR3 spans 15 amino acids. CDR3 DNA: TGCGCCAGCAGTTCCGGACGCTCTGGGGCCAACGTCCTGACTTTC. Protein sequence: CASSSGRSGANVLTF.

V and J are TRBV20-1 and TRBJ2-5; 7 bases match TRBD1. Germline-derived CDR1 and CDR2 are DFQATT and SNEGSKA (reference sequence). CDR3 length: 13 amino acids. CDR3 in amino acids: CRALRGGPETQYF. CDR3 sequence (DNA): TGCAGGGCTCTCCGAGGGGGCCCGGAGACCCAGTACTTC.

In its sample, this clonotype was seen a few times. The rearrangement uses TRBV4-3 and TRBJ2-3; no firm D call. Trimming cost V 1 base and J 0 bases, with 11 bases left between them. This CDR3 is 16 amino acids long. Germline lookup yields CDR1 LGHNA and CDR2 YSLEER. This chain's CDR3 is CASSQGAGPSTDTQYF. DNA for the CDR3: TGCGCCAGCAGCCAAGGGGCCGGGCCAAGCACAGATACGCAGTATTTT.

V usage is TRBV20-1 and J usage is TRBJ2-7, with 8 bases lining up with TRBD2. CDR3 length: 15 amino acids. The germline gives CDR1 DFQATT, CDR2 SNEGSKA (reference sequence). V trimming: 1 base; J trimming: 1 base; junction bases outside the gene matches: 6. DNA for the CDR3: TGCAGTGCTAGAGGTATCACTAGCGGATCCTACGAGCAGTACTTC. Protein: CSARGITSGSYEQYF.

There are a few counts of this clonotype. The chain joins TRBV9 to TRBJ1-1, with unresolved D. Per germline, CDR1 SGDLS and CDR2 YYNGEE. CDR3 length: 13 amino acids. V lost 0 bases, J lost 10 bases, and 13 bases lay in between. CDR3 sequence reads: CASSVAVGVPAFF. In DNA, the CDR3 is TGTGCCAGCAGCGTAGCGGTCGGGGTACCAGCTTTCTTT.

The chain employs TRBV11-2 and TRBJ2-2, with D possibly being TRBD2 (7 bases). Germline V gives CDR1 SGHAT, CDR2 FQNNGV. V was trimmed by 5 bases and J by 5 bases, leaving 15 bases between them. This CDR3 contains 15 residues. DNA of the CDR3: TGTGCCAGCAGCACGGGGGCGGGGGCAACCGGGGAGCTGTTTTTT. It encodes CASSTGAGATGELFF.

The chain links TRBV7-2 to TRBJ2-2; possibly TRBD1 for D (5 bases). The CDR3 extends over 16 amino acids. V lost 2 bases to trimming and J lost 4 bases, with 14 bases between them. Germline CDR1 is SGHTA and CDR2 is FQGNSA. CDR3 in DNA: TGTGCCAGCAGCTTATCGGGTGTTAGGGGCACCGGGGAGCTGTTTTTT. This translates into CASSLSGVRGTGELFF. The entire variable domain, with the rest obtained from reference TRBV7-2 and TRBJ2-2, is as follows: GAGVSQSPSNKVTEKGKDVELRCDPISGHTALYWYRQSLGQGLEFLIYFQGNSAPDKSGLPSDRFSAERTGGSVSTLTIQRTQQEDSAVYLCASSLSGVRGTGELFFGEGSRLTVL.

This clonotype was observed a few times. J is TRBJ2-3 and V is TRBV5-1, with TRBD2 matching over 9 bases. With V trimmed by 4 bases and J by 7 bases, 13 bases remained unmatched. This CDR3 is 16 amino acids long. Germline-derived CDR1 and CDR2 are SGHRS and YFSETQ. In DNA form, the CDR3 reads TGCGCCAGCAGCCCTTGGCGGGGGGGCCGAGTGCATACGCAGTATTTT. This encodes CASSPWRGGRVHTQYF.

Points on this clonotype: The junction shows a germline mismatch at one end, possibly a read error. V gene TRBV9 combines with J gene TRBJ2-5; 8 nucleotides agree with TRBD2. Germline V lookup: CDR1 SGDLS, CDR2 YYNGEE. The CDR3 totals 17 residues. The CDR3 loop is CASSVEGSGGPRETQHF. CDR3 sequence (DNA): TGTGCCAGCAGCGTAGAAGGGTCGGGGGGGCCCCGCGAGACCCAGCACTTC.

The rearrangement joins TRBV6-5 to TRBJ2-6; 7 bases are shared with TRBD1. V shed 7 bases, J shed 3 bases, and the junction held 3 bases outside the gene matches. Per the germline V gene, CDR1 is MNHEY and CDR2 is SVGAGI. This CDR3 has 14 residues. CDR3 nucleotide sequence: TGTGCCAGCAAGGGGGCTCTTGGGGCCAACGTCCTGACTTTC. As protein: CASKGALGANVLTF.

This clonotype was picked up a small number of times. The J gene is TRBJ1-1, the V gene TRBV19; a possible D gene is TRBD1 (6 bases). Germline V gives CDR1 LNHDA, CDR2 SQIVND (reference sequence). The CDR3 is made up of 10 amino acids. V gave up 9 bases and J gave up 10 bases, with 12 bases separating them. CDR3 sequence reads: CASRGGRAFF. CDR3 coding DNA: TGTGCCAGCCGGGGGGGCAGAGCTTTCTTT.

The chain links TRBV28 to TRBJ2-1; TRBD1 aligns across 8 bases. V shed 5 bases, J shed 6 bases, and the junction held 6 bases outside the gene matches. In germline, CDR1 is MDHEN, CDR2 SYDVKM. The CDR3 runs 14 residues. CDR3 DNA: TGTGCCAGCAGTCTACGGGACAGGATCAATGAGCAGTTCTTC. Translation: CASSLRDRINEQFF.

The chain couples TRBV12-3 or TRBV12-4 to TRBJ2-7; the D gene could be TRBD1 or TRBD2 (5 bases each). The CDR3 contains 14 residues. V lost 5 bases and J 6 bases, leaving 17 bases between the germline ends. CDR3 bases: TGTGCCAGCAGTCCTCCGGGACCCCTGTCCGAGCAGTACGTC. Amino acid sequence: CASSPPGPLSEQYV.

The sample holds a few counts of this clonotype. The chain carries TRBV6-1 and TRBJ2-7, with 7 nucleotides matching TRBD1. This CDR3 contains 13 residues. The ends lost 6 bases at V and 3 bases at J; junction bases unmatched: 5. CDR1 MNHNS and CDR2 SASEGT come from the germline V gene. CDR3 sequence reads: CASRTGPSYEQYV. The CDR3 DNA follows: TGTGCCAGCAGGACAGGGCCGAGCTACGAGCAGTACGTC.

This clonotype turned up a few times. The chain combines TRBV7-2 with TRBJ2-7; perhaps TRBD2 as D (7 bases). V lost 5 bases to trimming and J lost 5 bases, with 13 bases between them. CDR1 and CDR2 (germline): SGHTA, FQGNSA. This CDR3 is built from 13 residues. CDR3 protein: CASSGGAKDEQYF. CDR3 bases: TGTGCCAGCAGCGGGGGGGCCAAGGACGAGCAGTACTTC.

V gene TRBV5-1 combines with J gene TRBJ2-1; no reliable D call. Germline V CDR1 and CDR2: SGHRS, YFSETQ. V was cut by 6 bases and J by 2 bases, with 9 bases left in between. The CDR3 has 13 residues. DNA of the CDR3: TGCGCCAGCAACGTGGCAACCTACAATGAGCAGTTCTTC. As protein: CASNVATYNEQFF.